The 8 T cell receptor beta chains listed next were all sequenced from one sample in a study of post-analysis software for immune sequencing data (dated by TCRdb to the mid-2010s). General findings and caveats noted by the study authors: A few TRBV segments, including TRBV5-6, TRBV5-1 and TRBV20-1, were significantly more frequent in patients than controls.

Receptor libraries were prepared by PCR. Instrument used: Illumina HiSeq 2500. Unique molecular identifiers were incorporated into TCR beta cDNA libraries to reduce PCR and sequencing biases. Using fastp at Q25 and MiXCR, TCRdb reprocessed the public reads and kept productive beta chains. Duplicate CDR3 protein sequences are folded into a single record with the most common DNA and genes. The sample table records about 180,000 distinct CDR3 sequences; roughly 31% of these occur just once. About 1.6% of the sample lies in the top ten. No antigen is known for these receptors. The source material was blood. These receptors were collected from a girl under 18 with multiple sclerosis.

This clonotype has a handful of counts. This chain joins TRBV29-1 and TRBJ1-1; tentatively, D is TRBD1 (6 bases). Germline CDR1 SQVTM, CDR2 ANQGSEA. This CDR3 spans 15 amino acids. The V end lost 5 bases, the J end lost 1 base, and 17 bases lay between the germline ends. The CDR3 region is CSVRGGRRGNTEAFF. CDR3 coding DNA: TGCAGCGTTAGGGGGGGGCGCCGGGGGAACACTGAAGCTTTCTTT.

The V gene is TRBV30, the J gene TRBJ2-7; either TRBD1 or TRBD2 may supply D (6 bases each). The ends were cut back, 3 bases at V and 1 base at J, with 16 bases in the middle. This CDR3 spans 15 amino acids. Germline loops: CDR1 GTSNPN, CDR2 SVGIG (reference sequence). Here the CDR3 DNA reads TGTGCCTGGAGACCGGGCGGGACACAGTCCTACGAGCAGTACTTC. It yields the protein CAWRPGGTQSYEQYF.

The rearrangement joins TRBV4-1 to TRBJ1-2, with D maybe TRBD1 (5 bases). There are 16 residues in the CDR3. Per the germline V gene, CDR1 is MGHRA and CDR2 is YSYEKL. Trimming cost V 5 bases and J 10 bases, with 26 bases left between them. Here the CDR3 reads CASSGLQGPENSVYTF. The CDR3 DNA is TGCGCCAGCAGCGGTTTGCAGGGACCAGAAAACAGTGTCTACACCTTC.

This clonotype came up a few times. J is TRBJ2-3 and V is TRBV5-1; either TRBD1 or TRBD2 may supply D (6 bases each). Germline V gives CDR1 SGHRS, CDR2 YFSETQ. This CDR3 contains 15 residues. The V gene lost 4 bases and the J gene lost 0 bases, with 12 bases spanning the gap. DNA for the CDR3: TGCGCCAGCAGCGAGGCGGGACATAGCACAGATACGCAGTATTTT. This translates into CASSEAGHSTDTQYF.

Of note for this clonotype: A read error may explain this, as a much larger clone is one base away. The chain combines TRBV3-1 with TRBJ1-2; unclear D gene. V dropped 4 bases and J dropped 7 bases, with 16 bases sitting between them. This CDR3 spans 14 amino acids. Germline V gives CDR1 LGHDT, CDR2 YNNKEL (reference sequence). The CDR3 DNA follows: TGTGCCAGCAGCCTAGAGGAGAGGAGCGGTGGCTACACCTTC. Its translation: CASSLEERSGGYTF.

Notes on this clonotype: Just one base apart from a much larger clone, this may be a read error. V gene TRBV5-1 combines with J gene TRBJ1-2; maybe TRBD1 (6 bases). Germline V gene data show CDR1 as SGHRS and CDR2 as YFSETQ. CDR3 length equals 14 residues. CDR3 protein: CAGSLEQGVYGYTF. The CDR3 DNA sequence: TGCGCCGGCAGCTTGGAACAGGGTGTCTATGGCTACACCTTC.

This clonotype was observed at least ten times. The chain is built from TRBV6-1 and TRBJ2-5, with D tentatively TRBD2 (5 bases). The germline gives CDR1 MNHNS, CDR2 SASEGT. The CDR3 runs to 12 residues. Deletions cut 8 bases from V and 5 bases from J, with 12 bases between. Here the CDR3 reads CASSAGIETQYF. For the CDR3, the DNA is TGTGCCAGCTCAGCCGGGATCGAGACCCAGTACTTC.

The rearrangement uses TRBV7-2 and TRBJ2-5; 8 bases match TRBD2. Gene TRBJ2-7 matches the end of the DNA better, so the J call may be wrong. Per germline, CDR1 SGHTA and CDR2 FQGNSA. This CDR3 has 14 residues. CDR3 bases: TGTGCCAGCACCACTAGCGGAGCCCCCTACGAGCAGTACTTC. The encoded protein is CASTTSGAPYEQYF.